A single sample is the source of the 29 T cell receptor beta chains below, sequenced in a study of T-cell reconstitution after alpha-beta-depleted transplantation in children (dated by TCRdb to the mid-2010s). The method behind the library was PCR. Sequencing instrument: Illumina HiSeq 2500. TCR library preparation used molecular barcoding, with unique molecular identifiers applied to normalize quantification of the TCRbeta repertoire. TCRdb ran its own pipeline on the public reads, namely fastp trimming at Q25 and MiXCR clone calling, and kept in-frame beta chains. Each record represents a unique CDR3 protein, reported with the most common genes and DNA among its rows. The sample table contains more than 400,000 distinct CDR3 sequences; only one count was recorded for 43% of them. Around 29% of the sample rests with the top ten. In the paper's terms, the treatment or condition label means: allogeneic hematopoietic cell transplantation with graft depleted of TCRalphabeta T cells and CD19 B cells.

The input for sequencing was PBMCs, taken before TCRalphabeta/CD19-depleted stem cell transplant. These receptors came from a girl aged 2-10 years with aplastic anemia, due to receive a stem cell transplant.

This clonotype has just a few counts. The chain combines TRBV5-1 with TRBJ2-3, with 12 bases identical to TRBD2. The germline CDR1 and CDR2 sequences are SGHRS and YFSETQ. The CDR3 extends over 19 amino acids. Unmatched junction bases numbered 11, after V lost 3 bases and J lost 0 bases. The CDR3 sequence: CASSSQTSGRMRSTDTQYF. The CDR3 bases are TGCGCCAGCAGCTCGCAGACTAGCGGGAGAATGAGGAGCACAGATACGCAGTATTTT.

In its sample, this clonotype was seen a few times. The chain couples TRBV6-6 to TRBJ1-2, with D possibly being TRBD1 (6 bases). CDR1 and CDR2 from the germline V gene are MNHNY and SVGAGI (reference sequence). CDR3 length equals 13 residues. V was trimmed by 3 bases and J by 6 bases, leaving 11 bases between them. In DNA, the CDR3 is TGTGCCAGCAGTTATAACAGGGCTAATGGCTACACCTTC. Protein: CASSYNRANGYTF.

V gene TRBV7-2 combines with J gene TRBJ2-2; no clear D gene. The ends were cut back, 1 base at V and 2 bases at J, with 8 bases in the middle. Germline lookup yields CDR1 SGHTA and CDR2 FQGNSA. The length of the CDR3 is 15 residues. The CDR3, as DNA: TGTGCCAGCAGCTTAGGGAGCCTCAACACCGGGGAGCTGTTTTTT. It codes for CASSLGSLNTGELFF.

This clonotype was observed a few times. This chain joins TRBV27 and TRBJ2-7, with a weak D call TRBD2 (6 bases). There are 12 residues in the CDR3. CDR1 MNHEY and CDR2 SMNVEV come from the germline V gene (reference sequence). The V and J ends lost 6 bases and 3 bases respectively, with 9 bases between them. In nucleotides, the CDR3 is TGTGCCAGCAGGGACTACCTCTACGAGCAGTACTTC. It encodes CASRDYLYEQYF.

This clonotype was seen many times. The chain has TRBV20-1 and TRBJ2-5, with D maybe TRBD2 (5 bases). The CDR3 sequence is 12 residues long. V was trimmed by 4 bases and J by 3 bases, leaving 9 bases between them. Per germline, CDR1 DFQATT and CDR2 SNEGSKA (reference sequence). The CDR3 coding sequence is TGCAGTGCTAATTCCGGGGAAGAGACCCAGTACTTC. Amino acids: CSANSGEETQYF.

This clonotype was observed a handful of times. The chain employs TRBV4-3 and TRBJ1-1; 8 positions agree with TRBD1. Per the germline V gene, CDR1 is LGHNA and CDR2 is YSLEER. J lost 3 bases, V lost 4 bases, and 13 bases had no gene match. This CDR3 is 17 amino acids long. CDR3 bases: TGCGCCAGCAGCCCAGGGGGCAGGGGAATGCCGTACACTGAAGCTTTCTTT. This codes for CASSPGGRGMPYTEAFF.

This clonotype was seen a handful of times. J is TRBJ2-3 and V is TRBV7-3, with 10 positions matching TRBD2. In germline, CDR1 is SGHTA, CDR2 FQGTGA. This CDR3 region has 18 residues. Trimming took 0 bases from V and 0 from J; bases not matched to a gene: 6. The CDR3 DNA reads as TGTGCCAGCAGCTTAACTAGCGGGAGGACTTCTAGCACAGATACGCAGTATTTT. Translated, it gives CASSLTSGRTSSTDTQYF.

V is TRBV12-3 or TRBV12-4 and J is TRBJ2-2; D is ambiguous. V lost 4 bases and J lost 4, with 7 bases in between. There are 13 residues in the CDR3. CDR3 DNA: TGTGCCAGCAGTTCCGATGTCACCGGGGAGCTGTTTTTT. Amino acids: CASSSDVTGELFF.

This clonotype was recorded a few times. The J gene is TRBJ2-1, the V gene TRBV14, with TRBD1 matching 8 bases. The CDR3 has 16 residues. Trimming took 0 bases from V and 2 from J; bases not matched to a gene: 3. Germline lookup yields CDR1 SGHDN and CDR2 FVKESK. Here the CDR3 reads CASSQDGRGPYNEQFF. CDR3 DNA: TGTGCCAGCAGCCAAGACGGCAGGGGGCCCTACAATGAGCAGTTCTTC.

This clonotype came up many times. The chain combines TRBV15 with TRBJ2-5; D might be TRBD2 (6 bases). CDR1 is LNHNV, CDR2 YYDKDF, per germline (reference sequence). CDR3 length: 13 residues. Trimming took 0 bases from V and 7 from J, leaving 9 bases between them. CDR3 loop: CATSRDIGGTQYF. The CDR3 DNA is TGTGCCACCAGCAGAGACATCGGGGGGACCCAGTACTTC.

CDR3 amino acids: CSVPSLINEQFF. The CDR3 coding sequence is TGCAGCGTCCCGTCCTTAATCAATGAGCAGTTCTTC. The chain recombines TRBV29-1 with TRBJ2-1; D unclear. This CDR3 is 12 amino acids long. V shed 6 bases and J shed 6 bases, with 12 bases lying between them. Germline V lookup: CDR1 SQVTM, CDR2 ANQGSEA.

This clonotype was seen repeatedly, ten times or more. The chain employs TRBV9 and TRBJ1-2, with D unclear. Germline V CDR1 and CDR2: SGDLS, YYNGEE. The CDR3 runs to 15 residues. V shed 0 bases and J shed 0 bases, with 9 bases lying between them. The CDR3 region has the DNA TGTGCCAGCAGCGTAGAACTAGGAGCTAACTATGGCTACACCTTC. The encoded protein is CASSVELGANYGYTF.

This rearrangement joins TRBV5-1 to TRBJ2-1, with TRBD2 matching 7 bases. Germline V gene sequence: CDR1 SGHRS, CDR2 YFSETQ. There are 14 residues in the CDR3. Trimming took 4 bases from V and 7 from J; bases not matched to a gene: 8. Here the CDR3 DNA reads TGCGCCAGCAGCAGCGGGACTAATAAAAATGAGCAGTTCTTC. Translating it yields CASSSGTNKNEQFF.

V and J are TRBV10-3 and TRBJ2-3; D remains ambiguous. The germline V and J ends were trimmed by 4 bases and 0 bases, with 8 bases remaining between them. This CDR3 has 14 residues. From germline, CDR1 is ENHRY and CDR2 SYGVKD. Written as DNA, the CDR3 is TGTGCCATCAGTGTTAGGGTCAGCACAGATACGCAGTATTTT. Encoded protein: CAISVRVSTDTQYF.

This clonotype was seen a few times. The CDR3 sequence is CASSFVQANTEAFF. CDR3 bases: TGCGCCAGCAGTTTCGTACAAGCGAACACTGAAGCTTTCTTT. V gene TRBV5-1 combines with J gene TRBJ1-1; no firm D call. This CDR3 region has 14 residues. Germline V gene lookup returns CDR1 SGHRS and CDR2 YFSETQ. With 5 bases removed from V and 1 base from J, the gap between germline ends came to 12 bases.

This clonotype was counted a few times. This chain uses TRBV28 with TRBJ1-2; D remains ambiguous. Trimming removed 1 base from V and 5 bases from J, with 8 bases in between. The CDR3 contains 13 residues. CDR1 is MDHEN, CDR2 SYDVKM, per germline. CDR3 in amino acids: CASSLSDGYGYTF. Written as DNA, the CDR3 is TGTGCCAGCAGTTTATCGGATGGGTATGGCTACACCTTC.

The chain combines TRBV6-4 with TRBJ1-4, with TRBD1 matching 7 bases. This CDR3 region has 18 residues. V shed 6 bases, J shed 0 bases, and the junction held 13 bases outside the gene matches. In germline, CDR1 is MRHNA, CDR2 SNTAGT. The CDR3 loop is CASSDRALQGATNEKLFF. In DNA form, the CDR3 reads TGTGCCAGCAGCGACCGCGCCCTTCAGGGGGCAACTAATGAAAAACTGTTTTTT.

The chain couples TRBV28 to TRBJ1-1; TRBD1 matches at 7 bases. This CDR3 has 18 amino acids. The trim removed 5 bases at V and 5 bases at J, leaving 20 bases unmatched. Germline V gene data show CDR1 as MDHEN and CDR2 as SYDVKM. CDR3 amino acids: CASSLGTAQTLRGTEAFF. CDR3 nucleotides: TGTGCCAGCAGTCTAGGGACAGCCCAAACCTTACGAGGGACTGAAGCTTTCTTT.

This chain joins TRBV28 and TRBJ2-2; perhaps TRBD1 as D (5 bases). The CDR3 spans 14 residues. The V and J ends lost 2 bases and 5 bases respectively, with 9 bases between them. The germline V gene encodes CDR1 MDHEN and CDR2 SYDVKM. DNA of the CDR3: TGTGCCAGCAGTTTACTCCAGGGAACCGGGGAGCTGTTTTTT. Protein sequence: CASSLLQGTGELFF. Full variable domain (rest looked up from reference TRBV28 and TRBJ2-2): DVKVTQSSRYLVKRTGEKVFLECVQDMDHENMFWYRQDPGLGLRLIYFSYDVKMKEKGDIPEGYSVSREKKERFSLILESASTNQTSMYLCASSLLQGTGELFFGEGSRLTVL.

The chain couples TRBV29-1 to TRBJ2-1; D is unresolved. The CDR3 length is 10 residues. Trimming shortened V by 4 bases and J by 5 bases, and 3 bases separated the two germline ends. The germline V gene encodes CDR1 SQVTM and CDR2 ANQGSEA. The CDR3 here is CSVVDNEQFF. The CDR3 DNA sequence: TGCAGCGTTGTGGACAATGAGCAGTTCTTC.

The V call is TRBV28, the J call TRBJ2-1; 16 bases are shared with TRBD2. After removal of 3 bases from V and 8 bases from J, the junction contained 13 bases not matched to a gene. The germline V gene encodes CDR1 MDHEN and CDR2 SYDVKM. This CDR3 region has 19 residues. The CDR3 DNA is TGTGCCAGCAGTTTGGTTGCTTCCGGGACTAGCGGGAGGGTACATGAGCAGTTCTTC. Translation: CASSLVASGTSGRVHEQFF.

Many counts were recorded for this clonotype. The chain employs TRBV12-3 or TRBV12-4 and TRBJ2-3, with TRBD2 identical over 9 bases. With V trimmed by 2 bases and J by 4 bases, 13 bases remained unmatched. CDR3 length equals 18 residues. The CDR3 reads CASSLKGGRAFRPDTQYF. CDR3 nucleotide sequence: TGTGCCAGCAGTTTAAAAGGCGGGAGGGCCTTTAGGCCAGATACGCAGTATTTT.

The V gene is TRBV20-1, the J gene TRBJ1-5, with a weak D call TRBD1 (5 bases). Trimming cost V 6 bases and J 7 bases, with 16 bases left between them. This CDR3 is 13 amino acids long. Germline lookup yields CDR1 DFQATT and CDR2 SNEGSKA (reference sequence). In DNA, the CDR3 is TGCAGTGCCGCGGGGGTCAGGGAACAGCCCCAGCATTTT. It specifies CSAAGVREQPQHF.

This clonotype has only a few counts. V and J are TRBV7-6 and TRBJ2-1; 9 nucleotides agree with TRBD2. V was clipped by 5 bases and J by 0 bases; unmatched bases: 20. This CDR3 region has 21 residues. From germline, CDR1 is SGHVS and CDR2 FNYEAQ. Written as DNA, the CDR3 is TGTGCCAGCAGCGGTGCCGCTAGCGGGAAAGAGGACTTTGTCTCCTACAATGAGCAGTTCTTC. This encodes CASSGAASGKEDFVSYNEQFF.

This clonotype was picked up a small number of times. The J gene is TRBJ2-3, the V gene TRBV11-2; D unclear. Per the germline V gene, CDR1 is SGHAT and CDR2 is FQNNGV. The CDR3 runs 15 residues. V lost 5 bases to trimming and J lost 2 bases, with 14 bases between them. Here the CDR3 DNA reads TGTGCCAGCAGCCCAGGTCAGAGCCTCACAGATACGCAGTATTTT. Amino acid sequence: CASSPGQSLTDTQYF.

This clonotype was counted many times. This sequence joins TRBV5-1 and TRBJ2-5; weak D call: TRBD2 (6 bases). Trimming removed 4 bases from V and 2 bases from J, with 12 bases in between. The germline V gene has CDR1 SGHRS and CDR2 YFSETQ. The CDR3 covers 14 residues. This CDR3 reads CASSASAGQETQYF. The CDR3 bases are TGCGCCAGCAGCGCTAGCGCGGGACAAGAGACCCAGTACTTC. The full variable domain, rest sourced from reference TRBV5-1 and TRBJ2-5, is KAGVTQTPRYLIKTRGQQVTLSCSPISGHRSVSWYQQTPGQGLQFLFEYFSETQRNKGNFPGRFSGRQFSNSRSEMNVSTLELGDSALYLCASSASAGQETQYFGPGTRLLVL.

The CDR3 DNA reads TGTGCCAGCAGTGGCAGACAGATGGCGACCACTGAAGCTTTCTTT. This encodes CASSGRQMATTEAFF. The V call is TRBV6-1, the J call TRBJ1-1; maybe TRBD1 (5 bases). The CDR3 spans 15 residues. CDR1 MNHNS and CDR2 SASEGT come from the germline V gene. Trimming cost V 4 bases and J 4 bases, with 16 bases left between them.

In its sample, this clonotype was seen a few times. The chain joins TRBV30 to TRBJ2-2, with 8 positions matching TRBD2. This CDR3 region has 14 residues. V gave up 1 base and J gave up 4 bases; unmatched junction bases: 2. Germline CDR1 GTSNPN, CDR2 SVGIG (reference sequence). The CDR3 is CAWSALAGTGELFF. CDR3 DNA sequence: TGTGCCTGGAGTGCTCTAGCGGGCACCGGGGAGCTGTTTTTT. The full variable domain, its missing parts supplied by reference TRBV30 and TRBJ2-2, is SQTIHQWPATLVQPVGSPLSLECTVEGTSNPNLYWYRQAAGRGLQLLFYSVGIGQISSEVPQNLSASRPQDRQFILSSKKLLLSDSGFYLCAWSALAGTGELFFGEGSRLTVL.

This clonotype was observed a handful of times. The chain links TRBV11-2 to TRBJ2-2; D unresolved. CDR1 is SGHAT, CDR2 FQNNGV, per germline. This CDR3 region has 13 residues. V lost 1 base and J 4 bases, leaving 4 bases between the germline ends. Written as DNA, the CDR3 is TGTGCCAGCAGCTTAGTATCCACCGGGGAGCTGTTTTTT. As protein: CASSLVSTGELFF.